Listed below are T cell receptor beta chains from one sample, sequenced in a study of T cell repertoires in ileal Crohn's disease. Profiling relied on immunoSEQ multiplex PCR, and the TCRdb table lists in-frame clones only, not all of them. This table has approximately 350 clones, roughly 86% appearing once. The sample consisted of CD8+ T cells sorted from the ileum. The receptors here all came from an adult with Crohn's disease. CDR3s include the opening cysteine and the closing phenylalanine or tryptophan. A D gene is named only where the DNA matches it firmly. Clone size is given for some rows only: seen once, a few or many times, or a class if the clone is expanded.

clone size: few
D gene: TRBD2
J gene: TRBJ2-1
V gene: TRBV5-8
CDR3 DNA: TGTGCCAGCAGCTTTAGCGGGGGGGCCAATGAGCAGTTCTTC
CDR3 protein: CASSFSGGANEQFF

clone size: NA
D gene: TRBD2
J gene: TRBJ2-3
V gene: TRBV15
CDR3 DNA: TGTGCCACCAGCAGAGATGTAGCGGGCCTCACAGATACGCAGTATTTT
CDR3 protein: CATSRDVAGLTDTQYF

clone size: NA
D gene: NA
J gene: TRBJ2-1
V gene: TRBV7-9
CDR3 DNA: TGTGCCAGCAGCTTAGAACTAGCCAATGAGCAGTTCTTC
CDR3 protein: CASSLELANEQFF

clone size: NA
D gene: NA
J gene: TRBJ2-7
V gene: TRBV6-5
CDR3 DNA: TGTGCCAGCAGTTCCATAGCACACTCCTACGAGCAGTACTTC
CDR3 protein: CASSSIAHSYEQYF

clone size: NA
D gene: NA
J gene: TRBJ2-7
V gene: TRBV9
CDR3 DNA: TGTGCCAGCAGCCCAGGGGGGTACGAGCAGTACTTC
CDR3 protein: CASSPGGYEQYF

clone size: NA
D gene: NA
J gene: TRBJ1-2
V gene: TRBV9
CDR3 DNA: TGTGCCAGCAGCGTAGTTACAGGGAGTGGCTACACCTTC
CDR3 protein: CASSVVTGSGYTF

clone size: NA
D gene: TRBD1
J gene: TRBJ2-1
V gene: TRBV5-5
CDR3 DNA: TGTGCCAGCAGCTTGGCCGGGACAGGGGGCTTGTCCAATGAGCAGTTCTTC
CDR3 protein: CASSLAGTGGLSNEQFF

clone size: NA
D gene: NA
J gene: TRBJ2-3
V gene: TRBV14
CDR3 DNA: TGTGCCAGCAGAGCCTCGGGACTGAGGACAGATACGCAGTATTTT
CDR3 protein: CASRASGLRTDTQYF

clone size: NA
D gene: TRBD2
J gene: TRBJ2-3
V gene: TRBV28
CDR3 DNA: TGTGCCAGCAGTCGCCAGCGGGAGTTAGGTACGCAGTATTTT
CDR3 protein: CASSRQRELGTQYF

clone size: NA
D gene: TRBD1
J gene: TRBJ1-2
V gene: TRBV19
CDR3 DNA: TGTGCCAGTACCCAGACAGGGGAGAATTATGGCTACACCTTC
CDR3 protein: CASTQTGENYGYTF

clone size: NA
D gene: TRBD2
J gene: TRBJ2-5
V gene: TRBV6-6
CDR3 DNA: TGTGCCAGCAGTCCCTCCACTAGCGGCCAAGAGACCCAGTACTTC
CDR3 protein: CASSPSTSGQETQYF

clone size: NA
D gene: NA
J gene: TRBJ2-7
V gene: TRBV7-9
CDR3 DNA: TGTGCCAGCAGCACAGCGGGTCGGTCCTACGAGCAGTACTTC
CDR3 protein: CASSTAGRSYEQYF

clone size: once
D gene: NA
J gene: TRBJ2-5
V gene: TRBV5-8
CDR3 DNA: TGTGCCAGCAGCTTTGGACAACCCCAAGAGACCCAGTACTTC
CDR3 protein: CASSFGQPQETQYF

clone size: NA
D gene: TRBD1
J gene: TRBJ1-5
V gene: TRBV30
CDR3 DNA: TGTGCCTGGAACAGGGGGAATCAGCCCCAGCATTTT
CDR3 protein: CAWNRGNQPQHF

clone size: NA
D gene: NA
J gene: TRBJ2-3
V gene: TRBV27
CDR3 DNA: TGTGCCAGCACCTCTAACACAGATACGCAGTATTTT
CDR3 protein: CASTSNTDTQYF

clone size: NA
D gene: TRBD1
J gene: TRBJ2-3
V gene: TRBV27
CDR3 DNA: TGTGCCAGCAGCCAGGGACAGGGGTTTATCGCAGATACGCAGTATTTT
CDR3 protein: CASSQGQGFIADTQYF

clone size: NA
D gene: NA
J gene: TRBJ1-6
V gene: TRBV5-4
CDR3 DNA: TGTGCCAGCAGCATTCTCAATTCACCCCTCCACTTT
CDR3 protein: CASSILNSPLHF

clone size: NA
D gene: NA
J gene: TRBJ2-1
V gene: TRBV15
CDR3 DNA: TGTGCCACCAGCGTGACAGCGACAACCTACAATGAGCAGTTCTTC
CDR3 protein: CATSVTATTYNEQFF

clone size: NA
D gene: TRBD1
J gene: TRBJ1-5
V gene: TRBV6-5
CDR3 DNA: TGTGCCAGCAGGGCAAGGACAGGGTCTCAGCCCCAGCATTTT
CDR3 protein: CASRARTGSQPQHF

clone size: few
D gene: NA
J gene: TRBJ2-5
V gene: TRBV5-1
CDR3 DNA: TGCGCCAGCAGCCCCCCCGACAGTCAAGACGAGTACTTC
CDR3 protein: CASSPPDSQDEYF

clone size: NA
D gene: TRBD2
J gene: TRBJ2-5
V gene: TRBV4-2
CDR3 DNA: TGTGCCAGCAGCCTATTTCTCTCGGGAGGGGAGGGAGAGACCCAGTACTTC
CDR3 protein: CASSLFLSGGEGETQYF

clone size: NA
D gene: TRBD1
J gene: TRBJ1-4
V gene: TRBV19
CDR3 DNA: TGTGCCAGTAGTCCCACGGGACAGGGGACCCCGGGCGGGAGATTGTTTTTT
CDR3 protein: CASSPTGQGTPGGRLFF

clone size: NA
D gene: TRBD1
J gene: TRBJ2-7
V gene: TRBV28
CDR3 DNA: TGTGCCAGCAGTTTAACTCGACAGGGCTACGAGCAGTACTTC
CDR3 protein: CASSLTRQGYEQYF

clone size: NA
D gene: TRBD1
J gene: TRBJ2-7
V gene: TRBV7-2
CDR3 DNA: TGTGCCAGCAGCTATGACAGGGCGCCCATCGTGTACGAGCAGTACTTC
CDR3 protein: CASSYDRAPIVYEQYF

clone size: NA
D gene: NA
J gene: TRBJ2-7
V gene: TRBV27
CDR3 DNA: TGTGCCAGCAGTTCGCGCGGTAGGGGCTCCGAGCAGTACTTC
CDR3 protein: CASSSRGRGSEQYF

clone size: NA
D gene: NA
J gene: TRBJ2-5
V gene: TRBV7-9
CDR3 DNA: TGTGCCAGCAGCCCGTCCGCGGGCGAGACCCAGTACTTC
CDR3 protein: CASSPSAGETQYF

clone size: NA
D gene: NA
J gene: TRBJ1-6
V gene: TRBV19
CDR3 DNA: TGTGCCAGTGGGTTTGGGGGGAATTCACCCCTCCACTTT
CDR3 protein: CASGFGGNSPLHF

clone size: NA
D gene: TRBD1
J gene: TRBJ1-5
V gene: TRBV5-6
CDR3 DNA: TGTGCCAGCAGCTTGAGAGGGGGCGCAGCTGGCCAGCCCCAGCATTTT
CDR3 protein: CASSLRGGAAGQPQHF

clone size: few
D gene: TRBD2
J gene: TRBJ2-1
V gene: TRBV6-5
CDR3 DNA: TGTGCCAGCAGTTACTCCGGGACTAGCGGGAGTGAGCAGTTCTTC
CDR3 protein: CASSYSGTSGSEQFF

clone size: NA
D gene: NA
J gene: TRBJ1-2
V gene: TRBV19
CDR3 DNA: TGTGCCAGTAGCATCTTAGACACTAACTATGGCTACACCTTC
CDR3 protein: CASSILDTNYGYTF

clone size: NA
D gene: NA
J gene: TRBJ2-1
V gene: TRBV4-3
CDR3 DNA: TGCGCCAGCAGCCAAGATAGGGCTAGCGCCAACAATGAGCAGTTCTTC
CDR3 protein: CASSQDRASANNEQFF

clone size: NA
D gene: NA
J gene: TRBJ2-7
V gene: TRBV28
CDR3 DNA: TGTGCCAGCAGTTTACCGGGCTACGAGCAGTACTTC
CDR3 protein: CASSLPGYEQYF

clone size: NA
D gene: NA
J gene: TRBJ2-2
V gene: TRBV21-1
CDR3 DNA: TGTGCCAGCAGCAATATGAGGGCCGGGGAGCTGTTTTTT
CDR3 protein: CASSNMRAGELFF

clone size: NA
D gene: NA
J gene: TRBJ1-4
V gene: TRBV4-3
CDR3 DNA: TGCGCCAGCAGCCAAGTTCCGGGAACTAATGAAAAACTGTTTTTT
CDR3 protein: CASSQVPGTNEKLFF

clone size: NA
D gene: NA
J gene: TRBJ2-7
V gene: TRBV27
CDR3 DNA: TGTGCCAGCAGTTTATCCGAGCGCGAGGCGGTATACTACGAGCAGTACTTC
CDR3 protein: CASSLSEREAVYYEQYF

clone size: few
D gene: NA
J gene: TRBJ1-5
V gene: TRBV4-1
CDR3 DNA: TGCGCCAGCAGCCAAGCCCCGGGCAATCAGCCCCAGCATTTT
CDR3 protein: CASSQAPGNQPQHF

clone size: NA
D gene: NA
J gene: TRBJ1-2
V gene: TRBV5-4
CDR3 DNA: TGTGCCAGCACAGGGTTCAACTATGGCTACACCTTC
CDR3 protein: CASTGFNYGYTF

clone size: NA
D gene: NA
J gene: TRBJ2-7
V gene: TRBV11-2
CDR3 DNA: TGTGCCAGCAGCCAGGCAGGGTTCTACGAGCAGTACTTC
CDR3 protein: CASSQAGFYEQYF